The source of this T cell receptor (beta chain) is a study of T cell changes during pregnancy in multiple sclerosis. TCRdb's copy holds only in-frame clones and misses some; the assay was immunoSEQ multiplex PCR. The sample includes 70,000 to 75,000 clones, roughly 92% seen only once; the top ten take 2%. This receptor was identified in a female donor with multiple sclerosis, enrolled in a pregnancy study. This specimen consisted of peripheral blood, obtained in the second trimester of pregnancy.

The CDR3 bases are TGTGCCAGCAGCTCTGGACAGGAGGAGTTTTTCTATGGCTACACCTTC. Protein sequence: CASSSGQEEFFYGYTF. The rearrangement uses TRBV5-4 and TRBJ1-2; 7 bases map to TRBD1. CDR3 length: 16 residues. The V and J ends lost 3 bases and 4 bases, in that order; junction bases with no gene match: 12. Germline CDR1 is SGHNT and CDR2 is YYREEE (reference sequence).